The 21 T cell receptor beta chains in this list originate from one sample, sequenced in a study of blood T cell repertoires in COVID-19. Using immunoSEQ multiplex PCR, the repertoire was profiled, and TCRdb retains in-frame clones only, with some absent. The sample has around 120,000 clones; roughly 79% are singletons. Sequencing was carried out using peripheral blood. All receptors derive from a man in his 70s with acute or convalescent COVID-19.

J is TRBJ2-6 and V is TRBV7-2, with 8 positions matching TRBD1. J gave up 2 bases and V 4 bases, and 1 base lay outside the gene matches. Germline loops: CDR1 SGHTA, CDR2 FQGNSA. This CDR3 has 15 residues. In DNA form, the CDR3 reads TGTGCCAGCAGCTCGACAGGGGCTGGGGCCAACGTCCTGACTTTC. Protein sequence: CASSSTGAGANVLTF.

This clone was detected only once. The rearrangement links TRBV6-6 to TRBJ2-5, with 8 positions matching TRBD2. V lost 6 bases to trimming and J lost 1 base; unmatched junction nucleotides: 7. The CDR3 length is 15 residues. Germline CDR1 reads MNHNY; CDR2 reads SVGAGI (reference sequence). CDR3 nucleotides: TGTGCCAGCAGGAGTAGCGGGGCGTCCCAAGAGACCCAGTACTTC. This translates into CASRSSGASQETQYF.

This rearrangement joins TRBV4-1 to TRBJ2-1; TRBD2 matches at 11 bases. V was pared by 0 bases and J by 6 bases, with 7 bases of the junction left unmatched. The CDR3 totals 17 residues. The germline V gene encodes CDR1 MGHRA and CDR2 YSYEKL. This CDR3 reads CASSQDVFSGGANEQFF. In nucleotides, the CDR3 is TGCGCCAGCAGCCAAGATGTCTTTAGCGGGGGGGCCAATGAGCAGTTCTTC.

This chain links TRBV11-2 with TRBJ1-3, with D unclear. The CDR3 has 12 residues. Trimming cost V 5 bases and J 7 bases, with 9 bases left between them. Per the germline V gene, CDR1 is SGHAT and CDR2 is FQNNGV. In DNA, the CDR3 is TGTGCCAGCAGCCGACAAGACAACACCATATATTTT. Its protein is CASSRQDNTIYF.

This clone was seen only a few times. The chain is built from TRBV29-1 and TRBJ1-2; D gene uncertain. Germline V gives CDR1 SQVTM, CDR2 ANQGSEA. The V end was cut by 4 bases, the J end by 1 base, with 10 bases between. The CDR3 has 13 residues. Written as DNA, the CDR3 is TGCAGCGTTGGTTTGAGTTTTAACTATGGCTACACCTTC. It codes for CSVGLSFNYGYTF.

The CDR3 loop is CASAGGAGETQYF. CDR3 in DNA: TGTGCTAGTGCAGGGGGCGCAGGGGAGACCCAGTACTTC. The chain has TRBV12-5 and TRBJ2-5, with 8 bases that match TRBD1. The J segment lost 5 bases and the V segment lost 7 bases, leaving 6 bases of the junction unmatched. The CDR3 sequence is 13 residues long. Germline values: CDR1 LGHNT, CDR2 FRNRAP.

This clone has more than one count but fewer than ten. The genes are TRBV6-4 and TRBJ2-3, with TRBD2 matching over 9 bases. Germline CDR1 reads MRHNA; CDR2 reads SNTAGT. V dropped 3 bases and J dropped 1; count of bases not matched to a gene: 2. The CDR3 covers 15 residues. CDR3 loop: CASSEERGGTDTQYF. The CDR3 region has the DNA TGTGCCAGCAGTGAGGAGCGGGGGGGCACAGATACGCAGTATTTT.

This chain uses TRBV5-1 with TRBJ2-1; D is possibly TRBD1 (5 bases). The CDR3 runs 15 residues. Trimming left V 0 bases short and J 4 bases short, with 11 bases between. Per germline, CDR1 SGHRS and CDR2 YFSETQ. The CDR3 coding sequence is TGCGCCAGCAGCTTGGTCCCAGGGCATTACAATGAGCAGTTCTTC. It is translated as CASSLVPGHYNEQFF.

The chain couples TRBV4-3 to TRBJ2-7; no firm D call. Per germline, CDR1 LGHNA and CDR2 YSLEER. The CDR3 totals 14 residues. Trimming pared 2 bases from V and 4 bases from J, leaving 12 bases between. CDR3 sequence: CASSQLHVGYEQYF. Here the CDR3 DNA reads TGCGCCAGCAGCCAATTACATGTTGGTTACGAGCAGTACTTC.

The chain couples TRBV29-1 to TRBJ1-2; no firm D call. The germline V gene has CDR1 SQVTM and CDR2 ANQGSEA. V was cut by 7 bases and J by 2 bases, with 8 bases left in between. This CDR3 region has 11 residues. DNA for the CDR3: TGCAGCGCAACAGAGAACTATGGCTACACCTTC. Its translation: CSATENYGYTF.

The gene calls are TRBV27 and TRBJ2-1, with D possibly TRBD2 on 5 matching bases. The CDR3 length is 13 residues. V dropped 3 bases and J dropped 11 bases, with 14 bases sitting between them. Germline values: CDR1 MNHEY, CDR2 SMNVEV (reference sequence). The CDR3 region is CASSLDHGRQQFF. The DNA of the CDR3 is TGTGCCAGCAGTTTGGACCATGGGAGACAGCAGTTCTTC.

The chain's CDR3 is CASSVEPGGSTEAFF. The DNA for the CDR3 is TGTGCCAGCAGCGTAGAACCGGGGGGGTCCACTGAAGCTTTCTTT. This rearrangement joins TRBV9 to TRBJ1-1; maybe TRBD1 (5 bases). This CDR3 spans 15 amino acids. Between the trimmed V and J ends, which lost 0 bases and 4 bases, there was a span of 13 bases. Germline CDR1 is SGDLS and CDR2 is YYNGEE.

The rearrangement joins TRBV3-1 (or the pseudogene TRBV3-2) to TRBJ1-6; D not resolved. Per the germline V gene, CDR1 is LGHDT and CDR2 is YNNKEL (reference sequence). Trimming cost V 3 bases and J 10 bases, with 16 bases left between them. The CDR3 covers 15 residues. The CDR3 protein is CASSQMGIGNSPLHF. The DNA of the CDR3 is TGTGCCAGCAGCCAGATGGGGATCGGGAACTCACCCCTCCACTTT.

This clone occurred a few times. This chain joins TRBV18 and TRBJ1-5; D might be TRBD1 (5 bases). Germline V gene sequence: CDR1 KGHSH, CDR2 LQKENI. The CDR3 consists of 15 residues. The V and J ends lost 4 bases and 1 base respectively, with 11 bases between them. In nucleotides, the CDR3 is TGTGCCAGCTCACAGGGGATGGGGAGCAATCAGCCCCAGCATTTT. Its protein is CASSQGMGSNQPQHF.

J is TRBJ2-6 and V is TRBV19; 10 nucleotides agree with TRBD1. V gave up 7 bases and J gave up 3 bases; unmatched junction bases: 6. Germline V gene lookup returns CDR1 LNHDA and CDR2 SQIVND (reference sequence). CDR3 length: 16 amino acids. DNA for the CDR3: TGTGCCAGTACCTCAGACAGGGGGCTTGGGGCCAACGTCCTGACTTTC. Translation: CASTSDRGLGANVLTF.

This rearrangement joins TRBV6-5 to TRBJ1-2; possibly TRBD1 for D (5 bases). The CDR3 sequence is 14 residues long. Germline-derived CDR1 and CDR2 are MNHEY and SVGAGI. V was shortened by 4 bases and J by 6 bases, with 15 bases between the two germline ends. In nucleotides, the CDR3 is TGTGCCAGCAGTTTAACAGGTTTTGGGGATGGCTACACCTTC. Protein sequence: CASSLTGFGDGYTF.

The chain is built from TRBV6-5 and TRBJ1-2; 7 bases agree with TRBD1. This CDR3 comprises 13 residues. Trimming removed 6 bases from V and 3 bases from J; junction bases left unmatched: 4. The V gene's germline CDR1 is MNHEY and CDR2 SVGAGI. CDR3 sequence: CASRTDRDYGYTF. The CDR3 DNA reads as TGTGCCAGCAGGACCGACAGGGACTATGGCTACACCTTC.

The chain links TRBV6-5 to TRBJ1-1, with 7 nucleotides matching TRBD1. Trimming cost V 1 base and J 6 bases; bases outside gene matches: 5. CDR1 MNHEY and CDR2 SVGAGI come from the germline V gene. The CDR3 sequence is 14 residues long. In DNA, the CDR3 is TGTGCCAGCAGTTACTGGGGACAGAGGGCTGAAGCTTTCTTT. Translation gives CASSYWGQRAEAFF.

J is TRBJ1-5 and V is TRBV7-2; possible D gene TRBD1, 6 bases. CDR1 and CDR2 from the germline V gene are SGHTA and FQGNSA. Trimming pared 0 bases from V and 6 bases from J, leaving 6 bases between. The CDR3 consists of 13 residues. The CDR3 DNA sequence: TGTGCCAGCAGCTTAGCAGGGGGTCAGCCCCAGCATTTT. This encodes CASSLAGGQPQHF.

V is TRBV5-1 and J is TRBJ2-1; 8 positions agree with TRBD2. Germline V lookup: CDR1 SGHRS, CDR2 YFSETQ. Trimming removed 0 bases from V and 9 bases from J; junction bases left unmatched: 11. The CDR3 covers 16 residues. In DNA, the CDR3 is TGCGCCAGCAGCTTGGCGCCGGGGGGGCCGGTTGTTGAGCAGTTCTTC. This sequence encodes CASSLAPGGPVVEQFF.

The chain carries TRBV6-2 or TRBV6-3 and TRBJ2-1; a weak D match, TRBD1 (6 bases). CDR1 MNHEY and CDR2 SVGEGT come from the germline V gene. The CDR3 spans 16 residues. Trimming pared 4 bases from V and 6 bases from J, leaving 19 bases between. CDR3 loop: CASSFPWLGGRNEQFF. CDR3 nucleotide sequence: TGTGCCAGCAGTTTCCCTTGGTTAGGGGGACGCAATGAGCAGTTCTTC.